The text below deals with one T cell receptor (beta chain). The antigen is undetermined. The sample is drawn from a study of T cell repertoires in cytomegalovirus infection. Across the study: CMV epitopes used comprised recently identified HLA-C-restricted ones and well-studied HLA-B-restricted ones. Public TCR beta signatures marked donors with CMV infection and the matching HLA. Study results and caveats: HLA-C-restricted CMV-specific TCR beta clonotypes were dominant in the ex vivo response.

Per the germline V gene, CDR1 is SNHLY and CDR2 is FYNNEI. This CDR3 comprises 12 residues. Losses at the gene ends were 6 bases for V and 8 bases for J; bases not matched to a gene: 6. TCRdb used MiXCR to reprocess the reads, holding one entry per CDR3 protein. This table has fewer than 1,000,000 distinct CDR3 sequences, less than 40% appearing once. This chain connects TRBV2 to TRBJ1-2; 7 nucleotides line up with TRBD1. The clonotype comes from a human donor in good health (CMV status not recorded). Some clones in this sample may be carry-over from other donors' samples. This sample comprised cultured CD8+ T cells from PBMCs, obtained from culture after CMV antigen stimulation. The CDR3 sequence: CASRGTAFGYTF. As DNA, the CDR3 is TGTGCCAGCAGGGGGACAGCGTTCGGCTACACCTTC.